The T cell receptor beta chain under discussion was sequenced for a study of blood T cell repertoires in COVID-19. TCRdb's table, derived via immunoSEQ multiplex PCR, lists solely in-frame clones and lacks some. The sample has roughly 400,000 clones; 80% to 90% are singletons. Living in about two dozen US areas, the participants were between roughly 18 and 95 years of age. The source is a man under 40 who had recovered from COVID-19. The sequenced sample consisted of PBMCs or T cells enriched from blood (not recorded which).

The CDR3 DNA reads TGTGCCAGCTCAGTCTCACCCGAGAGCGGAAACACCATATATTTT. Translated: CASSVSPESGNTIYF. This chain connects TRBV18 to TRBJ1-3; no firm D call. Germline V gene data show CDR1 as KGHSH and CDR2 as LQKENI. Trimming took 5 bases from V and 4 from J, leaving 15 bases between them. This CDR3 has 15 amino acids.